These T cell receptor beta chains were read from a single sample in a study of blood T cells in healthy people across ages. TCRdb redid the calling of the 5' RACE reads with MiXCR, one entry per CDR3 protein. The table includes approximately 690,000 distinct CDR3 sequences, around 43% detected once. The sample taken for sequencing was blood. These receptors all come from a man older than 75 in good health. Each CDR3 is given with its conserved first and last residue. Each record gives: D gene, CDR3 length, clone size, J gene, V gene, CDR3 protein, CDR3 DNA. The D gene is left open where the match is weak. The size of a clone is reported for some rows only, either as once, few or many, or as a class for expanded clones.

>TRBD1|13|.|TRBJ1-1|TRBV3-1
CASSQRQGAEAFF
TGTGCCAGCAGCCAACGACAGGGAGCTGAAGCTTTCTTT
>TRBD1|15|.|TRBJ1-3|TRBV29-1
CSVGLTGSSGNTIYF
TGCAGCGTTGGGTTGACAGGGTCCTCTGGAAACACCATATATTTT
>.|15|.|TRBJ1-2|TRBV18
CASSPGAGDVYGYTF
TGCGCCAGCTCACCAGGGGCAGGGGATGTCTATGGCTACACCTTC
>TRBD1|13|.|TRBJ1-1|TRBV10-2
CASSGSATGEAFF
TGCGCCAGCAGTGGGTCCGCGACAGGGGAAGCTTTCTTT
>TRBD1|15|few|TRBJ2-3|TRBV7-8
CASSLVGQRTDTQYF
TGTGCCAGCAGCTTGGTGGGACAGCGCACAGATACGCAGTATTTT
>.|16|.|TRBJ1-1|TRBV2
CASSEASVGGGTEAFF
TGTGCCAGCAGTGAAGCGTCCGTCGGGGGCGGCACTGAAGCTTTCTTT
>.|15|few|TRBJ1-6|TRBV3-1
CASSPMGRGPSPLHF
TGTGCCAGCAGCCCAATGGGACGGGGGCCGTCACCCCTCCACTTT
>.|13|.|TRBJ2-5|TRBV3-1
CASSPSRKGEQYF
TGTGCCAGCAGCCCCTCCCGGAAGGGGGAGCAGTACTTC
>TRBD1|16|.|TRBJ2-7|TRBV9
CASSVSQGTAGYEQYF
TGTGCCAGCAGCGTATCCCAGGGGACAGCAGGGTACGAGCAGTACTTC
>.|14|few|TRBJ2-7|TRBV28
CASSVNRGAYEQYF
TGTGCCAGCAGTGTTAACCGGGGAGCCTACGAGCAGTACTTC
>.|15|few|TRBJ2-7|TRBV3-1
CASSLRRGQHYEQYF
TGTGCCAGCAGCCTACGCCGCGGACAGCACTACGAGCAGTACTTC
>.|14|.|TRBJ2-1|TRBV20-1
CSASDGGTYNEQFF
TGCAGTGCTAGTGACGGGGGAACCTACAATGAGCAGTTCTTC
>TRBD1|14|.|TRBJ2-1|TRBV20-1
CSARGGRGLNEQFF
TGCAGTGCTAGAGGAGGCAGGGGGCTTAATGAGCAGTTCTTC
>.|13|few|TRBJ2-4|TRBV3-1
CASSQGDKNIQYF
TGTGCCAGCAGCCAGGGGGACAAAAACATTCAGTACTTC
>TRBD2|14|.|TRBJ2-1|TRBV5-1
CASSLDSGVVEQFF
TGCGCCAGCAGCTTGGATAGCGGGGTGGTTGAGCAGTTCTTC
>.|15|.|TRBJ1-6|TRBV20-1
CSASPESSYNSPLHF
TGCAGTGCTAGTCCGGAAAGCTCCTATAATTCACCCCTCCACTTT
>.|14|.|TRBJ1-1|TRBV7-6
CASSADGGLTEAFF
TGTGCCAGCAGCGCCGATGGGGGTCTAACTGAAGCTTTCTTT
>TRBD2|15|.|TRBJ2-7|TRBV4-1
CASSQLTSGHYEQYF
TGCGCCAGCAGCCAGTTGACTAGCGGGCACTACGAGCAGTACTTC
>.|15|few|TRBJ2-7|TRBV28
CASSLPVGSVYEQYF
TGTGCCAGCAGTCTACCGGTGGGGAGTGTCTACGAGCAGTACTTC
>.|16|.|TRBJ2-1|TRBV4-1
CASSQATGTIYNEQFF
TGCGCCAGCAGCCAAGCGACAGGCACTATCTACAATGAGCAGTTCTTC
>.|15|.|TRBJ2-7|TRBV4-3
CASSQEGNELYEQYF
TGCGCCAGCAGCCAAGAGGGGAACGAACTCTACGAGCAGTACTTC
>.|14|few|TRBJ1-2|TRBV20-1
CSASLADLSYGYTF
TGCAGTGCTAGTCTGGCAGACCTCAGCTATGGCTACACCTTC
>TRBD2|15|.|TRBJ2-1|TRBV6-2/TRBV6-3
CASSVSGSGRSEQFF
TGTGCCAGCAGTGTTAGCGGGAGTGGGAGGTCCGAGCAGTTCTTC
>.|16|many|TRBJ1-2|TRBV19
CASSSNSGGQTYGYTF
TGTGCCAGTAGTTCGAACTCTGGAGGGCAGACCTATGGCTACACCTTC
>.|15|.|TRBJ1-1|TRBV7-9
CASSPGGGPNTEAFF
TGTGCAAGCAGCCCCGGGGGGGGGCCGAACACTGAAGCTTTCTTT
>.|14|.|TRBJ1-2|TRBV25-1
CASSEQGPNYGYTF
TGTGCCAGCAGTGAACAGGGCCCTAACTATGGCTACACCTTC
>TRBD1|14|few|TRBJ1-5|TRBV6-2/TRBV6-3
CASSWTGGIQPQHF
TGTGCCAGCAGTTGGACAGGGGGAATTCAGCCCCAGCATTTT
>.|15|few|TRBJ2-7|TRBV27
CASSLGDGARNEQYF
TGTGCCAGCAGTTTAGGGGACGGGGCGCGTAATGAGCAGTACTTC
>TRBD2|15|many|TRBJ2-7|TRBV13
CASSAGGESTYEQYF
TGTGCCAGCAGTGCGGGGGGGGAATCCACCTACGAGCAGTACTTC
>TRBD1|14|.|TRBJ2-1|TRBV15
CATSHPGQGNEQFF
TGTGCCACCAGCCATCCGGGACAGGGAAATGAGCAGTTCTTC
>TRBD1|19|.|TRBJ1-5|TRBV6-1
CASRSGTGGRRGVGQPQHF
TGTGCCAGCCGATCCGGGACAGGGGGTCGTAGAGGGGTGGGACAGCCCCAGCATTTT
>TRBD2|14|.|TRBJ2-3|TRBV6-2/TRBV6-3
CASSYASGSGTQYF
TGTGCCAGCAGTTACGCTAGCGGGAGTGGTACGCAGTATTTT
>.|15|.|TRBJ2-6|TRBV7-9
CASSLDLSGANVLTF
TGTGCCAGCAGCTTAGACTTGTCTGGGGCCAACGTCCTGACTTTC
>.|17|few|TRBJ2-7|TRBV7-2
CASSLRGGAPRGNEQYF
TGTGCCAGCAGCTTAAGGGGGGGGGCTCCGCGGGGGAATGAGCAGTACTTC
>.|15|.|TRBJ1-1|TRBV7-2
CASSLSPGLNTEAFF
TGTGCCAGCAGCTTAAGTCCGGGGCTGAACACTGAAGCTTTCTTT
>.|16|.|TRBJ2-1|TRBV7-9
CASSLVVGAGYNEQFF
TGTGCCAGCAGCTTAGTGGTGGGAGCCGGCTACAATGAGCAGTTCTTC
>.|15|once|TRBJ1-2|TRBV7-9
CASSHAGVPQYGYTF
TGTGCCAGCAGCCACGCAGGGGTCCCCCAATATGGCTACACCTTC
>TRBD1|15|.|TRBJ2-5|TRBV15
CATRERRGRWETQYF
TGTGCCACCAGAGAACGCAGGGGGCGGTGGGAGACCCAGTACTTC
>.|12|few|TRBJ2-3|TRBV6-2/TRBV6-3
CASRNPRDTQYF
TGTGCCAGCAGGAACCCACGAGATACGCAGTATTTT
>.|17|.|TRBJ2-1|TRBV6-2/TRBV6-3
CASSYSPPSGLYDEQFF
TGTGCCAGCAGTTACTCGCCCCCCAGCGGGTTATACGATGAGCAGTTCTTC
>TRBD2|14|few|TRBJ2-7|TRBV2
CASRLAGGKEVQYF
TGTGCCAGCCGACTAGCGGGAGGGAAGGAGGTCCAGTACTTC